This T cell receptor (beta chain) was sequenced during a study of blood T cell repertoires in COVID-19. Profiling relied on immunoSEQ multiplex PCR, and the TCRdb table lists in-frame clones only, not all of them. In the table there are 150,000 to 200,000 clones, over 80% of which are singletons. The V gene's germline CDR1 is MNHNS and CDR2 SASEGT. This CDR3 is 16 amino acids long. V was trimmed by 2 bases and J by 8 bases, leaving 22 bases between them. What was sequenced was PBMCs or T cells enriched from blood (not recorded which). The source of this sequence is a man between 65 and 80 years old who had been exposed to COVID-19. The rearrangement joins TRBV6-1 to TRBJ2-7, with D tentatively TRBD2 (5 bases). The CDR3 reads CASSEQAPRGGSKQYF. The CDR3 nucleotides read TGTGCCAGCAGTGAACAAGCTCCACGTGGAGGTTCCAAGCAGTACTTC.